This is a list of T cell receptor beta chains from one sample in a study of cytomegalovirus exposure and HLA in healthy donors. Sequencing used immunoSEQ multiplex PCR; TCRdb keeps in-frame clones, though not all of them. The sample lists under 400,000 clones, around 86% occurring once. Sequencing was done on a sample of PBMCs. The receptors stem from a woman aged 18-29 years in good health and CMV-seronegative. Each CDR3 is given with its conserved first and last residue. D genes are given only for firm matches. Clone size is not always given. Where it is, it says once, few, many or a class for expanded clones.

>TRBV4-1|NA|TRBD1|TRBJ1-2
CASSQGSQDRVYGYTF
TGCGCCAGCAGCCAAGGGTCCCAGGACAGGGTGTATGGCTACACCTTC
>TRBV20-1|NA|NA|TRBJ1-2
CSARNDVYTF
TGCAGTGCCAGGAACGATGTCTACACCTTC
>TRBV7-3|NA|NA|TRBJ2-3
CASSLLTGMGTDTQYF
TGTGCCAGCAGCCTTCTTACGGGGATGGGCACAGATACGCAGTATTTT
>TRBV2|NA|TRBD1|TRBJ2-1
CASSEPGQGLDEQFF
TGTGCCAGCAGTGAACCGGGACAGGGGCTCGATGAGCAGTTCTTC
>TRBV18|NA|NA|TRBJ2-1
CASSPPGRDEQFF
TGTGCCAGCTCACCACCGGGCCGAGATGAGCAGTTCTTC
>TRBV14|NA|NA|TRBJ1-3
CASSLSGNTIYF
TGTGCCAGCAGCCTATCTGGAAACACCATATATTTT
>TRBV10-1|NA|NA|TRBJ1-1
CASSERVGRPNTEAFF
TGCGCCAGCAGTGAGCGGGTGGGGCGACCGAACACTGAAGCTTTCTTT
>TRBV19|NA|TRBD2|TRBJ2-3
CASRLAGAPGDTQYF
TGTGCCAGTCGACTAGCGGGGGCCCCGGGGGATACGCAGTATTTT
>TRBV25-1|NA|TRBD1|TRBJ2-2
CASTGQGNTGELFF
TGTGCCAGCACAGGACAGGGAAACACCGGGGAGCTGTTTTTT
>TRBV19|few|TRBD1|TRBJ1-2
CASSGIIGGNYGYTF
TGTGCCAGTAGTGGTATCATAGGGGGCAACTATGGCTACACCTTC
>TRBV6-4|NA|TRBD1|TRBJ2-1
CASSTGGHGDEQFF
TGTGCCAGCAGCACAGGGGGCCACGGAGATGAGCAGTTCTTC
>TRBV7-2|NA|TRBD1|TRBJ2-5
CASSTDREETQYF
TGTGCCAGCAGCACGGACAGGGAAGAGACCCAGTACTTC
>TRBV27|NA|TRBD2|TRBJ2-1
CASSLIAGGPSNEQFF
TGTGCCAGCAGTTTGATAGCGGGAGGGCCCAGTAATGAGCAGTTCTTC
>TRBV9|NA|NA|TRBJ2-5
CASSTMPGTQYF
TGTGCCAGCAGCACCATGCCCGGGACCCAGTACTTC
>TRBV19|few|TRBD1|TRBJ2-7
CASSASGQGVREQYF
TGTGCCAGTAGTGCCTCGGGACAGGGGGTTCGAGAGCAGTACTTC
>TRBV6-5|NA|TRBD2|TRBJ2-5
CASSLHRTSGQETQYF
TGTGCCAGCAGTTTACACCGGACTAGCGGCCAAGAGACCCAGTACTTC
>TRBV11-2|NA|TRBD2|TRBJ2-3
CASSWQGLAGGTDTQYF
TGTGCCAGCAGCTGGCAGGGACTAGCGGGAGGAACAGATACGCAGTATTTT
>TRBV19|NA|NA|TRBJ1-1
CASRAWDTEAFF
TGTGCCAGCAGGGCGTGGGACACTGAAGCTTTCTTT
>TRBV9|NA|NA|TRBJ2-7
CASSVGQRNEQYF
TGTGCCAGCAGCGTAGGTCAGAGGAACGAGCAGTACTTC
>TRBV7-2|NA|NA|TRBJ1-2
CASSPVGGFEYGYTF
TGTGCCAGCAGCCCTGTGGGAGGGTTTGAGTATGGCTACACCTTC
>TRBV6-5|NA|NA|TRBJ2-1
CASSYSTQVYNEQFF
TGTGCCAGCAGTTACTCCACGCAGGTGTACAATGAGCAGTTCTTC
>TRBV20-1|few|NA|TRBJ1-2
CSAVTGKGYTF
TGCAGTGCCGTAACAGGGAAAGGCTACACCTTC
>TRBV5-1|NA|TRBD1|TRBJ1-4
CASSLEQGGEKLFF
TGCGCCAGCAGCTTGGAACAGGGGGGAGAAAAACTGTTTTTT